This entry lists 14 T cell receptor beta chains sequenced from one sample in a study of T cells in Graves' hyperthyroidism and ophthalmopathy. RNA transcripts yielded amplified TCR beta CDR3 regions. The TCR CDR3 first-round RT-PCR relied on the HTBI primer set. TCRdb processed the multiplex PCR reads anew with MiXCR; each CDR3 protein has one entry. Here the sample spans roughly 700,000 distinct CDR3 sequences, about 18% being singletons. The sequenced material came from blood. Source of these receptors: a man aged 45 to 65 with Graves' hyperthyroidism.

This clonotype appeared a few times. V is TRBV30 and J is TRBJ1-1; no clear D. The CDR3 runs to 14 residues. From germline, CDR1 is GTSNPN and CDR2 SVGIG (reference sequence). The V end was cut by 0 bases, the J end by 1 base, with 9 bases between. The CDR3 sequence: CAWSVNFRNTEAFF. The CDR3, as DNA: TGTGCCTGGAGTGTAAATTTTCGGAACACTGAAGCTTTCTTT.

This clonotype was detected ten times or more. The chain joins TRBV5-1 to TRBJ2-7; 7 bases are shared with TRBD1. Trimming took 6 bases from V and 2 from J; bases not matched to a gene: 8. Germline V gene lookup returns CDR1 SGHRS and CDR2 YFSETQ. This CDR3 is built from 14 residues. CDR3: CASKTTGMAYEQYF. The CDR3 bases are TGCGCCAGCAAAACGACAGGGATGGCCTACGAGCAGTACTTC.

This clonotype was recorded a few times. This CDR3 reads CASRAQGAGANVLTF. The CDR3 DNA reads as TGTGCCAGCAGGGCACAGGGGGCTGGGGCCAACGTCCTGACTTTC. The J gene is TRBJ2-6, the V gene TRBV6-1, with 8 bases fitting TRBD1. Germline CDR1 is MNHNS and CDR2 is SASEGT. The CDR3 spans 15 residues. Germline trimming cut 6 bases from V and 2 bases from J; bases unmatched to any gene: 3.

This clonotype was picked up a small number of times. This chain joins TRBV29-1 and TRBJ2-7; D is perhaps TRBD1 (6 bases). Germline V gives CDR1 SQVTM, CDR2 ANQGSEA. The CDR3 totals 13 residues. V was clipped by 4 bases and J by 8 bases, with 18 bases between them. The CDR3 is CSVAPSPTGKQYF. CDR3 nucleotides: TGCAGCGTTGCCCCATCACCGACAGGCAAGCAGTACTTC.

The chain links TRBV3-1 to TRBJ1-2; no reliable D call. Trimming shortened V by 3 bases and J by 6 bases, and 17 bases separated the two germline ends. The CDR3 loop spans 15 amino acids. CDR1 is LGHDT and CDR2 is YNNKEL in the germline V gene (reference sequence). The CDR3 loop is CASSQRMGSADGYTF. CDR3 DNA sequence: TGTGCCAGCAGCCAGAGGATGGGGAGTGCGGATGGCTACACCTTC.

This clonotype showed up many times. The chain combines TRBV11-2 with TRBJ2-3, with 9 bases lining up with TRBD2. The CDR3 is 15 residues long. CDR1 and CDR2 (germline): SGHAT, FQNNGV. With 3 bases clipped from V and 5 bases from J, the junction kept 6 bases outside the gene matches. CDR3 region: CASSFTAGGVDTQYF. The CDR3 coding sequence is TGTGCCAGCAGCTTTACAGCGGGAGGCGTAGATACGCAGTATTTT.

This clonotype was observed a handful of times. This chain joins TRBV6-2 or TRBV6-3 and TRBJ1-4, with D maybe TRBD1 (5 bases). There are 16 residues in the CDR3. Trimming took 6 bases from V and 3 from J, leaving 17 bases between them. Per germline, CDR1 MNHEY and CDR2 SVGEGT. The CDR3 protein is CASSYPAGGSNEKLFF. The CDR3 nucleotides read TGTGCCAGCAGCTATCCCGCCGGGGGATCTAATGAAAAACTGTTTTTT.

The J gene is TRBJ2-7, the V gene TRBV20-1, with a weak D call TRBD2 (6 bases). The germline V gene encodes CDR1 DFQATT and CDR2 SNEGSKA (reference sequence). V was cut by 0 bases and J by 0 bases, with 18 bases left in between. The CDR3 has 17 residues. CDR3 loop: CSARDLTDGSYSYEQYF. The CDR3 coding sequence is TGCAGTGCTAGAGATCTTACGGACGGGAGCTACTCCTACGAGCAGTACTTC.

The J gene is TRBJ2-5, the V gene TRBV7-9; D gene uncertain. The CDR3 is 13 amino acids. Trimming cost V 5 bases and J 7 bases, with 14 bases left between them. Per the germline V gene, CDR1 is SEHNR and CDR2 is FQNEAQ (reference sequence). The CDR3 region is CASSERAPWTQYF. The DNA of the CDR3 is TGTGCCAGCAGCGAACGGGCTCCCTGGACCCAGTACTTC.

The chain recombines TRBV19 with TRBJ2-2; TRBD1 aligns across 8 bases. Germline V lookup: CDR1 LNHDA, CDR2 SQIVND (reference sequence). CDR3 length: 15 amino acids. The V and J ends lost 11 bases and 1 base, in that order; junction bases with no gene match: 9. DNA of the CDR3: TGTGCCGCGGCGCCGGGACAGGTGAACACCGGGGAGCTGTTTTTT. Amino acid sequence: CAAAPGQVNTGELFF.

The chain is built from TRBV5-6 and TRBJ2-3; 7 bases match TRBD2. J was trimmed by 6 bases and V by 0 bases; bases with no gene match: 10. Looked up from germline, CDR1 is SGHDT and CDR2 is YYEEEE. This CDR3 region has 16 residues. The CDR3 here is CASSLGLASGWDTQYF. For the CDR3, the DNA is TGTGCCAGCAGCTTGGGACTAGCATCGGGTTGGGATACGCAGTATTTT.

V and J are TRBV30 and TRBJ2-7; 7 positions agree with TRBD2. The length of the CDR3 is 17 residues. Germline CDR1 and CDR2: GTSNPN and SVGIG (reference sequence). Trimming removed 3 bases from V and 5 bases from J; junction bases left unmatched: 19. CDR3 coding DNA: TGTGCCTGGAGGGCCCTCCCAGGACGGAAGGGAGGGCACGAGCAGTACTTC. It yields the protein CAWRALPGRKGGHEQYF.

This clonotype was found many times. CDR3 in DNA: TGTGCCATCAGTCCTATAAGCGGGAGGCCATTTGAGCAGTTCTTC. It yields the protein CAISPISGRPFEQFF. J is TRBJ2-1 and V is TRBV10-3; TRBD2 matches at 9 bases. Germline V CDR1 and CDR2: ENHRY, SYGVKD. The CDR3 spans 15 residues. Trimming cost V 5 bases and J 9 bases; bases outside gene matches: 11.

Concerning this clonotype itself: A much larger clone lies a single base off, so this may be a read error. This chain uses TRBV5-5 with TRBJ1-2; 9 nucleotides agree with TRBD1. Unmatched junction bases numbered 15, after V lost 4 bases and J lost 8 bases. The CDR3 totals 16 residues. Germline-derived CDR1 and CDR2 are SGHKS and YYEKEE (reference sequence). As DNA, the CDR3 is TGTGCCAGCAGCCCGGCGGGGACAGGGAAGGTCGGGGGCTACACCTTC. Protein: CASSPAGTGKVGGYTF.